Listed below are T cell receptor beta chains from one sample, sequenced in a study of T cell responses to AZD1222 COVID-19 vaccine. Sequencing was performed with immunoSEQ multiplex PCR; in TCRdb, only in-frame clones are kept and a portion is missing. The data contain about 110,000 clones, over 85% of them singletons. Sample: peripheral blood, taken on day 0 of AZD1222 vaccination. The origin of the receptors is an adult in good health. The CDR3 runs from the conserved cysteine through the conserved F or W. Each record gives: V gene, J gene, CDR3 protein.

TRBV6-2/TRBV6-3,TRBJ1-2,CASSYGNYGYTF
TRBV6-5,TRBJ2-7,CASSTRAGDGGEQYF
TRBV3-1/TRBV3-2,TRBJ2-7,CASSHRQGASEQYF
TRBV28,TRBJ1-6,CASRLQGSSYNSPLHF
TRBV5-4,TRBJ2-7,CASSLAGTYEQYF
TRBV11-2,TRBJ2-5,CASSFGGTGETQYF
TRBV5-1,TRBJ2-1,CASSFGSDPNEQFF
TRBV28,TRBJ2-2,CASSPSGGAGTGELFF
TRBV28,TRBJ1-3,CASSFPGNTIYF
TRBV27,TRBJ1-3,CASSFFLGDTIYF
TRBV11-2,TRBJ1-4,CASSLEGVGQDEKLFF
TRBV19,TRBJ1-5,CASSIPRQGGNQPQHF
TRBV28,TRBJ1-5,CASSLLPRDRGGQPQHF
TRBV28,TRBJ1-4,CASSRGQGGEKLFF
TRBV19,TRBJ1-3,CASSYDDGSGNTIYF
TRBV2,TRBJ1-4,CASSDTGRPNEKLFF
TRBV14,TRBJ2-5,CASSQSPRQETQYF
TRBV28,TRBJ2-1,CASTSGQGHSYNEQFF
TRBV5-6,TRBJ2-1,CASSLGFSGRNNEQFF
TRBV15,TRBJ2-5,CATSRPRLAGGPETQYF
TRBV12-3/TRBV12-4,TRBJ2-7,CASSFGNSYEQYF
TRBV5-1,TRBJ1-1,CASSSRDGNTEAFF
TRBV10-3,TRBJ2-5,CAIRRGQTTETQYF
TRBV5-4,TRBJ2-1,CATTPGQRYNEQFF
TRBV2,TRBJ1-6,CASLNRVRDNSPLHF
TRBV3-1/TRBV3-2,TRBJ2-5,CASSQETSEKQETQYF
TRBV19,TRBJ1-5,CASRPPGAGNQPQHF
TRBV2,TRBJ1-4,CASSDGGGEKLFF
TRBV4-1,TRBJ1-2,CASSQERVAWDRGKPLNYGYTF
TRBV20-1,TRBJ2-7,CSASIRGREGLYEQYF
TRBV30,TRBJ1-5,CAWSRPGQSNQPQHF
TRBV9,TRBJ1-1,CASSVSRLTEAFF
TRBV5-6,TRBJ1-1,CASSLGGRGTEAFF
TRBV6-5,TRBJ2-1,CASSYTTGAQYNEQFF
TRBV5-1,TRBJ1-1,CASSLRGIDTEAFF
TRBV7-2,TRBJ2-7,CASSSEISRGTYEQYF
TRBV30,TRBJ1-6,CAWSRELLSNSPLHF
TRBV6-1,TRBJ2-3,CASSEFQDTQYF
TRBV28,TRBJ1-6,CASRLGQGLSYNSPLHF
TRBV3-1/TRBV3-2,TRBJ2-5,CASSQEAGRETQYF
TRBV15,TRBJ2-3,CATSRDPGSTDTQYF
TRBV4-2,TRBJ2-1,CASSPGLAGVAEQFF
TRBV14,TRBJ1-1,CASSETEVLFWNTEAFF
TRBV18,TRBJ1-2,CASSPPVRVGYTF
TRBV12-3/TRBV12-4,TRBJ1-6,CASSRDSPLHF
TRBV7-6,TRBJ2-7,CASSLGGQGVSEQYF
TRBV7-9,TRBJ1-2,CASSRSGEKTF
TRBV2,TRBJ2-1,CASSRRGTRSSYNEQFF
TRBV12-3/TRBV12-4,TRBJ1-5,CASSLSGDLLQHF
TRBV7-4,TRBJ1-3,CASSLERAASSGNTIYF
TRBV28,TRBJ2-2,CASSSDRASTGELFF
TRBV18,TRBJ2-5,CASSPRVGLEETQYF
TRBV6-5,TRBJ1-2,CASTQQAAYGYTF
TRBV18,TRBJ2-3,CASSLGTGPLGDTQYF
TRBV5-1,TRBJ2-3,CASSSSSGSTDTQYF
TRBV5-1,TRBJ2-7,CASSLEGARYEQYF
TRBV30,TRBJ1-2,CAWSLRGTYGYTF
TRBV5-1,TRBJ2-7,CASSLQQGIAYEQYF